This T cell receptor beta chain originates from a study of blood T cell repertoires in COVID-19. The wider study: The United States, Italy and Spain provided the acute and convalescent COVID-19 samples. In each case, the material was cDNA or gDNA derived from T cells, B-cell-depleted T cells, or PBMCs.

With V trimmed by 3 bases and J by 6 bases, 6 bases remained unmatched. The V gene's germline CDR1 is SGHTA and CDR2 FQGTGA. The CDR3 contains 14 residues. Original analysis: Amplification of reference gene primers provided the estimated nucleated cell counts. Assay: immunoSEQ multiplex PCR; the TCRdb copy retains only in-frame clones and omits some. The DNA gave D and trimming, while V, J and clone size come from that table. The sample lists 200,000 or so clones, 85% to 90% seen once, with around 5.7% in the top ten. This receptor was taken from a man aged 80 or over with acute or convalescent COVID-19. Material: peripheral blood. J is TRBJ2-3 and V is TRBV7-3; 7 bases agree with TRBD2. The CDR3 spells CASSFRGRSDTQYF. The CDR3 region has the DNA TGTGCCAGCAGCTTCCGCGGGAGATCGGATACGCAGTATTTT.